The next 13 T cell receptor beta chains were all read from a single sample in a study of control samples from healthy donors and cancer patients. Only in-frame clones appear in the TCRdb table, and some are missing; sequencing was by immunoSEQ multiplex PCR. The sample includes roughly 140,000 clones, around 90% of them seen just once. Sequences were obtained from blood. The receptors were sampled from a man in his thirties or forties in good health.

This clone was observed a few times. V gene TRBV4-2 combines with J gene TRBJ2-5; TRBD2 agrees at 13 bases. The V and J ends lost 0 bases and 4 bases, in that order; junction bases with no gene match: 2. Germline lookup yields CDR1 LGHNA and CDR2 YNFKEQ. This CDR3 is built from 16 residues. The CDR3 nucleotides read TGTGCCAGCAGCCAAGATACTAGCGGGGGGGCAGAGACCCAGTACTTC. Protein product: CASSQDTSGGAETQYF.

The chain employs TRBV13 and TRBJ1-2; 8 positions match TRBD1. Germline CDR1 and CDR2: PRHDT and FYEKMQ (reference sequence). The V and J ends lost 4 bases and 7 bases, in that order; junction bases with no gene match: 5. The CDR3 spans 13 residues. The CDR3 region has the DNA TGTGCCAGCAGCTATCAGGGGGCTACTGGCTACACCTTC. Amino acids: CASSYQGATGYTF.

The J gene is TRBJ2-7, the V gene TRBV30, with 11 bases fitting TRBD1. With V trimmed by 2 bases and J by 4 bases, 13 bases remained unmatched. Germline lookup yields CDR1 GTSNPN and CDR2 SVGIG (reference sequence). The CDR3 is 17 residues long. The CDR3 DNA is TGTGCCTGGAGTACACCGGAAGCCGGGACAGGGGGATACGAGCAGTACTTC. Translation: CAWSTPEAGTGGYEQYF.

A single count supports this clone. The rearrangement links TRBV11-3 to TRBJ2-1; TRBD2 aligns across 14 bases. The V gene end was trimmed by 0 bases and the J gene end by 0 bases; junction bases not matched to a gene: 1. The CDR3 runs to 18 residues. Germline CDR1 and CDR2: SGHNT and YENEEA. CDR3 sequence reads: CASSLEGTSGSSYNEQFF. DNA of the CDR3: TGTGCCAGCAGCTTAGAGGGGACTAGCGGGAGCTCCTACAATGAGCAGTTCTTC.

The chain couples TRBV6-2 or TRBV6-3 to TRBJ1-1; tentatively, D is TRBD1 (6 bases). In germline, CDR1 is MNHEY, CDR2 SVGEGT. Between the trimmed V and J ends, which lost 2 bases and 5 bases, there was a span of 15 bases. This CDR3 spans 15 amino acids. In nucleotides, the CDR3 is TGTGCCAGCAGTTACGGGGGGCTGGGTGAAACTGAAGCTTTCTTT. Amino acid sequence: CASSYGGLGETEAFF.

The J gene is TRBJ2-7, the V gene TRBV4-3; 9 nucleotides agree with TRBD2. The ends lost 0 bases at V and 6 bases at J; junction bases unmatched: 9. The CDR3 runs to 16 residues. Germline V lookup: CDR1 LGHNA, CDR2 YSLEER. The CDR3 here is CASSQDLGSGRFEQYF. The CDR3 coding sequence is TGCGCCAGCAGCCAAGATCTTGGTAGCGGGAGATTCGAGCAGTACTTC.

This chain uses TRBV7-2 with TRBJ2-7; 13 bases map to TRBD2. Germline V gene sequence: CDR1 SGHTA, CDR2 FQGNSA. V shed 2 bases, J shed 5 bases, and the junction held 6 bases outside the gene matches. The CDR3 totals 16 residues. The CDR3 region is CASSLLGLAGNHEQYF. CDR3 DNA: TGTGCCAGCAGCTTATTGGGACTAGCGGGGAACCACGAGCAGTACTTC.

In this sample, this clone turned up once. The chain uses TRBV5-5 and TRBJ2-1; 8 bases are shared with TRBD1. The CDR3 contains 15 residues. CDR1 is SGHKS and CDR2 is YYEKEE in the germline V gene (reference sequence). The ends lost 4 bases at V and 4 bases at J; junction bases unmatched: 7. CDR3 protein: CASSTQGAEYNEQFF. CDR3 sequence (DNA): TGTGCCAGCAGCACCCAGGGGGCCGAATACAATGAGCAGTTCTTC. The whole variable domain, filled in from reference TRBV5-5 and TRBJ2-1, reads DAGVTQSPTHLIKTRGQQVTLRCSPISGHKSVSWYQQVLGQGPQFIFQYYEKEERGRGNFPDRFSARQFPNYSSELNVNALLLGDSALYLCASSTQGAEYNEQFFGPGTRLTVL.

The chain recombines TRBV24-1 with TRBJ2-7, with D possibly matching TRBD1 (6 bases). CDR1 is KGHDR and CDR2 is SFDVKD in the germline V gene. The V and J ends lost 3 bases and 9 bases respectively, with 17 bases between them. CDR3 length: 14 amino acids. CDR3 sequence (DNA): TGTGCCACCAGTGATGCCGCGGACAGAAAGCCGCAGTACTTC. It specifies CATSDAADRKPQYF.

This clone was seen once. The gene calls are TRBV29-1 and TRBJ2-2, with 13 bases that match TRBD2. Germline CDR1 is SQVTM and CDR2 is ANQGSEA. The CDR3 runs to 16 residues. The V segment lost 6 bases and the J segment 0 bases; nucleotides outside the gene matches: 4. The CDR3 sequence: CSVGGTSGANTGELFF. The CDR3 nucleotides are TGCAGCGTAGGGGGGACTAGCGGGGCGAACACCGGGGAGCTGTTTTTT.

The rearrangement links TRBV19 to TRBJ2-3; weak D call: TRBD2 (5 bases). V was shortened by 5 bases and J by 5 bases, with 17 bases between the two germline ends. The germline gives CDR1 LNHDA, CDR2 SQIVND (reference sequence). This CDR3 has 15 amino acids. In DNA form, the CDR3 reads TGTGCCAGTAGTTATACTTCGAGGGCGGAAGATACGCAGTATTTT. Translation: CASSYTSRAEDTQYF.

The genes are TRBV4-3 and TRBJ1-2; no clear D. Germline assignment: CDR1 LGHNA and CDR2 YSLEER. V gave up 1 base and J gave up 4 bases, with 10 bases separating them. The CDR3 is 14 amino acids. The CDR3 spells CASSQGGVPYGYTF. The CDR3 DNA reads TGCGCCAGCAGCCAAGGTGGGGTTCCCTATGGCTACACCTTC.

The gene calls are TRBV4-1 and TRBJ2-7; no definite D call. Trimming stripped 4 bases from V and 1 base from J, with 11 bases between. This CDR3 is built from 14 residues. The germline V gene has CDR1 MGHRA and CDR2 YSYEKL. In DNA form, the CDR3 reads TGCGCCAGCAGCCTACGGACCGGGTCCTACGAGCAGTACTTC. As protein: CASSLRTGSYEQYF.